This T cell receptor (beta chain) was recovered during a study of cytomegalovirus exposure and HLA in healthy donors. Study-level findings and limits: Previous analysis showed most TCR beta V segments were productive about 87% or about 30% of the time. It was reportedly the case that the classifier diagnosed cytomegalovirus status with high specificity and sensitivity.

Of note for this clone: What it binds is not known.

CDR1 and CDR2 from the germline V gene are SGHRS and YFSETQ. The CDR3 has 12 amino acids. J was trimmed by 7 bases and V by 2 bases; bases with no gene match: 3. The PCR made use of 60 Vbeta and 13 Jbeta primers. Clones were read by immunoSEQ multiplex PCR, and TCRdb kept only the in-frame ones, dropping some. The table lists about 180,000 clones, 60% to 80% of them singletons. The TCR originated in a middle-aged man in good health and CMV-seropositive. The sequencing input was PBMCs. This chain connects TRBV5-1 to TRBJ2-7; 7 bases match TRBD2. CDR3 amino acids: CASSFLSGEQYF. CDR3 bases: TGCGCCAGCAGCTTTCTTAGCGGGGAGCAGTACTTC. Full variable domain (remainder filled in from reference TRBV5-1 and TRBJ2-7): KAGVTQTPRYLIKTRGQQVTLSCSPISGHRSVSWYQQTPGQGLQFLFEYFSETQRNKGNFPGRFSGRQFSNSRSEMNVSTLELGDSALYLCASSFLSGEQYFGPGTRLTVT.